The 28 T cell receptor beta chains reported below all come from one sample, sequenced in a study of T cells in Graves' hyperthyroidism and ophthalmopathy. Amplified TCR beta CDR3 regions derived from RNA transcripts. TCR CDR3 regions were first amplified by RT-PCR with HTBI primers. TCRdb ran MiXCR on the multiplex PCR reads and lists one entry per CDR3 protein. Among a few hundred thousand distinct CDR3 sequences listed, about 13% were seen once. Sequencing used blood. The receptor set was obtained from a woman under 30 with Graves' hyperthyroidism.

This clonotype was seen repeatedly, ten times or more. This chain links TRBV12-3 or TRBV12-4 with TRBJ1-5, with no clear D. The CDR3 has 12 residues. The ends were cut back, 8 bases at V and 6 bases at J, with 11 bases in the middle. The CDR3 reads CASRMGSQPQHF. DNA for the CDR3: TGTGCCAGCCGCATGGGCTCTCAGCCCCAGCATTTT.

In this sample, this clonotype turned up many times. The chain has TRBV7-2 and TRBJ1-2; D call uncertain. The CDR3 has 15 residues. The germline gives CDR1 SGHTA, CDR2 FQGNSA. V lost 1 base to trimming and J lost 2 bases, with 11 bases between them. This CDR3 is CASSLVPEMNYGYTF. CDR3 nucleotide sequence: TGTGCCAGCAGCTTAGTTCCGGAAATGAACTATGGCTACACCTTC.

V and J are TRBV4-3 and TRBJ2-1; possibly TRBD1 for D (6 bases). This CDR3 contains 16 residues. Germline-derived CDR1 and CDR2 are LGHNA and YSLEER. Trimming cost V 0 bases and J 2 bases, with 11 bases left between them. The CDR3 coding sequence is TGCGCCAGCAGCCAAGACCGCCAGGGGCCCTACAATGAGCAGTTCTTC. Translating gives CASSQDRQGPYNEQFF.

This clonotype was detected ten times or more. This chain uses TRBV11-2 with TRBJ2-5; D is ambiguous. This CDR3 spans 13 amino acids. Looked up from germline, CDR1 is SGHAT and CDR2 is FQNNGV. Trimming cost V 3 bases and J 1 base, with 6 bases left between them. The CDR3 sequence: CASSFGSQETQYF. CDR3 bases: TGTGCCAGCAGCTTTGGCAGCCAAGAGACCCAGTACTTC.

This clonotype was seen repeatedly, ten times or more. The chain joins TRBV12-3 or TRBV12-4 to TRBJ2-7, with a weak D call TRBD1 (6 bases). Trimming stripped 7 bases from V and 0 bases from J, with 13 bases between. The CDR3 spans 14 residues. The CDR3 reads CASTTMDSSYEQYF. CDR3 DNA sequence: TGTGCCAGCACCACAATGGACAGCTCCTACGAGCAGTACTTC.

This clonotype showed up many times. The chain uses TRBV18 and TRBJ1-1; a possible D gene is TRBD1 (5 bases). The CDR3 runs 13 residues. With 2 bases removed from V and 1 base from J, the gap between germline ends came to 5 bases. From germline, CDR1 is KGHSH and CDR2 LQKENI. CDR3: CASSPGTNTEAFF. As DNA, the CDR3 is TGTGCCAGCTCACCAGGGACGAACACTGAAGCTTTCTTT. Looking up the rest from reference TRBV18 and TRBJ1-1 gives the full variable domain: NAGVMQNPRHLVRRRGQEARLRCSPMKGHSHVYWYRQLPEEGLKFMVYLQKENIIDESGMPKERFSAEFPKEGPSILRIQQVVRGDSAAYFCASSPGTNTEAFFGQGTRLTVV.

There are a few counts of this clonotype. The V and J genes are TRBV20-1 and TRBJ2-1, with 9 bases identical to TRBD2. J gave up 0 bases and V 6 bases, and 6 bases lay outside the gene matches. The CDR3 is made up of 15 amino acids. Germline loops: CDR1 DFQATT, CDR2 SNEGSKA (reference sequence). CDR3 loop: CSATSGRSSYNEQFF. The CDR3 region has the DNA TGCAGTGCGACTAGCGGCAGAAGCTCCTACAATGAGCAGTTCTTC.

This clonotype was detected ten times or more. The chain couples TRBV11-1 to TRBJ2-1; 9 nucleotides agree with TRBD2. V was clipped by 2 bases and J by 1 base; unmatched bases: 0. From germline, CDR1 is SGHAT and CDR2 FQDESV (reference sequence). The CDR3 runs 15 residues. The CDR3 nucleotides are TGTGCCAGCAGCTTAAGCGGGGGGTCCTACAATGAGCAGTTCTTC. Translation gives CASSLSGGSYNEQFF.

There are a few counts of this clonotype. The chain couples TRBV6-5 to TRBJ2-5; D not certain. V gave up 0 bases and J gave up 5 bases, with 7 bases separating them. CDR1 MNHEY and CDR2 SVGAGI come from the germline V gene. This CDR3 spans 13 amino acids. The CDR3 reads CASSYSRRETQYF. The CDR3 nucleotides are TGTGCCAGCAGTTACTCCCGTAGGGAGACCCAGTACTTC.

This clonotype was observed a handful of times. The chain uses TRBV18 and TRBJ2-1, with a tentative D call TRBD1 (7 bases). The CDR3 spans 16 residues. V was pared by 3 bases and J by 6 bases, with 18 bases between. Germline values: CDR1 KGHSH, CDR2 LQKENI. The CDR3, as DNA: TGTGCCAGCTCACCGTCACAGGGGTTGGGGGGCAATGAGCAGTTCTTC. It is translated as CASSPSQGLGGNEQFF.

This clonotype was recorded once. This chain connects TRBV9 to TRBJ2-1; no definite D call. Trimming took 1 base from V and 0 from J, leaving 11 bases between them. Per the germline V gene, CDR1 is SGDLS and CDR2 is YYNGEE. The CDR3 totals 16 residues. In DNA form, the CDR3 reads TGTGCCAGCAGCGTACGGAGCACACCCTCCTACAATGAGCAGTTCTTC. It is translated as CASSVRSTPSYNEQFF.

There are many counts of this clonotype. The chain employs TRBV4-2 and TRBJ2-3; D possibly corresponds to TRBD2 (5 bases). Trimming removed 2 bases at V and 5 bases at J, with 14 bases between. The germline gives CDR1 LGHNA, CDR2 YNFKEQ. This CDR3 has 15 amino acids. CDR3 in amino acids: CASSQTDSEVDTQYF. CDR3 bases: TGTGCCAGCAGCCAAACGGACTCGGAGGTAGATACGCAGTATTTT.

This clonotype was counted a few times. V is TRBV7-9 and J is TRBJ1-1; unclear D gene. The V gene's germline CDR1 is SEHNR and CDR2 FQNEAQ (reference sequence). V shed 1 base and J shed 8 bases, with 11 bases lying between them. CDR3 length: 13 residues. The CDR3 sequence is CASSLEMTSEAFF. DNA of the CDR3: TGTGCCAGCAGCTTAGAGATGACCTCCGAAGCTTTCTTT.

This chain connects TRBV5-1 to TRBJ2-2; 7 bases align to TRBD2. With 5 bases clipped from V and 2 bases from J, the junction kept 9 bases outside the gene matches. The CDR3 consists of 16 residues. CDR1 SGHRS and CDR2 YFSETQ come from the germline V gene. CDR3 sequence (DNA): TGCGCCAGCAGATACCAGCGGGGACCCAACACCGGGGAGCTGTTTTTT. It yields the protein CASRYQRGPNTGELFF.

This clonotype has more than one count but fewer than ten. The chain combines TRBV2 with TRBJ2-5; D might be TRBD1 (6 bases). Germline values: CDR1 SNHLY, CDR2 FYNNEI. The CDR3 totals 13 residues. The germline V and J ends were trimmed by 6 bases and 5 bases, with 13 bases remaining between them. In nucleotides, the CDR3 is TGTGCCAGCAGCCAGGGGCGAGGGGAGACCCAGTACTTC. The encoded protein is CASSQGRGETQYF.

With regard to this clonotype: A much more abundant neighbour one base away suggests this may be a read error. The CDR3 nucleotides are TGTGCCAGCAGTTACGGACCTAACTATGGCTACACCTTC. This sequence encodes CASSYGPNYGYTF. The chain has TRBV27 and TRBJ1-2; D remains ambiguous. The germline V gene has CDR1 MNHEY and CDR2 SMNVEV (reference sequence). Trimming cost V 4 bases and J 0 bases, with 6 bases left between them. This CDR3 is 13 amino acids long.

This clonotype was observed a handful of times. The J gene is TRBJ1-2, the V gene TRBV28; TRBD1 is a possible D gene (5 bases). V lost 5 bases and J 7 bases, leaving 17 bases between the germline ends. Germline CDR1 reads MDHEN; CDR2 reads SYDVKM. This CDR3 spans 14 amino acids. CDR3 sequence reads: CASSPPAGAGGYTF. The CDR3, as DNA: TGTGCCAGCAGTCCCCCGGCTGGGGCAGGTGGCTACACCTTC.

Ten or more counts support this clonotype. CDR3 region: CASNRQGADTEAFF. The CDR3 DNA sequence: TGTGCCAGCAACAGACAGGGGGCAGACACTGAAGCTTTCTTT. The chain employs TRBV6-1 and TRBJ1-1; 10 bases agree with TRBD1. With V trimmed by 7 bases and J by 3 bases, 5 bases remained unmatched. This CDR3 comprises 14 residues. Germline V gene sequence: CDR1 MNHNS, CDR2 SASEGT.

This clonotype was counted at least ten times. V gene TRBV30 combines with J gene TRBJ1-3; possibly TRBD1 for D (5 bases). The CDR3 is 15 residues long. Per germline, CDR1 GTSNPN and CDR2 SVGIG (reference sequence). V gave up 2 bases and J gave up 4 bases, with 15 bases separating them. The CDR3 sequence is CAWSTLPAGGNTIYF. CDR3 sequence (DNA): TGTGCCTGGAGTACCCTTCCTGCAGGGGGAAACACCATATATTTT.

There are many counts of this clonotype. The chain's CDR3 is CASGHSGANVLTF. The CDR3 DNA follows: TGTGCTAGTGGGCACTCTGGGGCCAACGTCCTGACTTTC. V is TRBV12-5 and J is TRBJ2-6; D call uncertain. The CDR3 is made up of 13 amino acids. CDR1 LGHNT and CDR2 FRNRAP come from the germline V gene. The ends were cut back, 6 bases at V and 0 bases at J, with 3 bases in the middle.

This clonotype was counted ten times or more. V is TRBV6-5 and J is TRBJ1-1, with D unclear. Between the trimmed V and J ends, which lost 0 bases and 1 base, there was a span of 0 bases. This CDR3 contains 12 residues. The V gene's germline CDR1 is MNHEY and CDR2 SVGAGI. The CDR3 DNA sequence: TGTGCCAGCAGTTACTCGAACACTGAAGCTTTCTTT. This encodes CASSYSNTEAFF.

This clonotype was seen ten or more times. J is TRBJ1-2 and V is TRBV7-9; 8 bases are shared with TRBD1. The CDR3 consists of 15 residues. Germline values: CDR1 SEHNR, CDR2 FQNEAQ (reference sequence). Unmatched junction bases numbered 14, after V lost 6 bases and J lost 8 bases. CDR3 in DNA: TGTGCCAGCAGTCCCTCGGACAGGGACTCACGGGGCTACACCTTC. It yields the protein CASSPSDRDSRGYTF.

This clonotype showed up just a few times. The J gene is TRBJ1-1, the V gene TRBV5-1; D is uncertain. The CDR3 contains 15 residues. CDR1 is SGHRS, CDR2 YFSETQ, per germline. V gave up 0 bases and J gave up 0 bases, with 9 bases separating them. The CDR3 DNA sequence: TGCGCCAGCAGCTTGGGGGCAGGTCTGAACACTGAAGCTTTCTTT. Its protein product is CASSLGAGLNTEAFF.

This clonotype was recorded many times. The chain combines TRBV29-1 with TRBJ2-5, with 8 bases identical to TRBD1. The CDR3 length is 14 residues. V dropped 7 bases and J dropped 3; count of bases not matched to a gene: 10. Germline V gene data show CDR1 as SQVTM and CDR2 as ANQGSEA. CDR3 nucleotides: TGCAGCGGGAGAACCGGGACAGGAAAAGAGACCCAGTACTTC. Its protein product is CSGRTGTGKETQYF.

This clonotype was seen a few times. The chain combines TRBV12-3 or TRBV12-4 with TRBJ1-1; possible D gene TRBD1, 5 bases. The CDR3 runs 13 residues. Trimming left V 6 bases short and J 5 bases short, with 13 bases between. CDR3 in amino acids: CASSLTEKTEAFF. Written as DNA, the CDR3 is TGTGCCAGCAGCCTGACAGAGAAGACTGAAGCTTTCTTT.

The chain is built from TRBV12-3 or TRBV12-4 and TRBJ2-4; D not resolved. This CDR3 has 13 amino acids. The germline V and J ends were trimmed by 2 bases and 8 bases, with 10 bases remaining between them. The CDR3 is CASSLYPPHIQYF. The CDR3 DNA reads TGTGCCAGCAGTTTATATCCCCCGCACATTCAGTACTTC.

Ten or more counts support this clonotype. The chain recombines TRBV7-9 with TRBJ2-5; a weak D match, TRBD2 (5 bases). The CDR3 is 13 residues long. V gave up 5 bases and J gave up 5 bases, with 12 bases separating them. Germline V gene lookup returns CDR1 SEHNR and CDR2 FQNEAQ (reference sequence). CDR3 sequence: CASSHGLLETQYF. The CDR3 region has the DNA TGTGCCAGCAGCCACGGACTTTTGGAGACCCAGTACTTC.

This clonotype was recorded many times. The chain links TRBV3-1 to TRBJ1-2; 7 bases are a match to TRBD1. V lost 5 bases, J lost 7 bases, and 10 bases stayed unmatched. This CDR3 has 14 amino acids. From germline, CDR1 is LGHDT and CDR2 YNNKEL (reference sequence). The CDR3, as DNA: TGTGCCAGCAGCTATTTAGGGGGCGACCCTGGCTACACCTTC. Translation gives CASSYLGGDPGYTF.